Listed here are 6 T cell receptor beta chains from one sample, sequenced in a study of blood T cell repertoires in COVID-19. TCRdb's copy holds only in-frame clones and misses some; the assay was immunoSEQ multiplex PCR. In the table there are about 340,000 clones, approximately 82% of which are singletons. Sequenced material: peripheral blood. These receptor sequences come from a man aged 25-45 years with active or convalescent COVID-19.

The chain uses TRBV27 and TRBJ2-1; 10 bases are shared with TRBD2. This CDR3 contains 13 residues. Germline V gene sequence: CDR1 MNHEY, CDR2 SMNVEV (reference sequence). The ends lost 9 bases at V and 10 bases at J; junction bases unmatched: 9. The CDR3 sequence is CASSSGSRREQFF. DNA of the CDR3: TGTGCCAGTTCTAGCGGGAGTCGTAGGGAGCAGTTCTTC.

J is TRBJ2-1 and V is TRBV5-1; 7 nucleotides line up with TRBD2. V was pared by 4 bases and J by 5 bases, with 6 bases of the junction left unmatched. Germline CDR1 and CDR2: SGHRS and YFSETQ. This CDR3 spans 14 amino acids. DNA of the CDR3: TGCGCCAGCAGCCCCGGGACTACGAACAATGAGCAGTTCTTC. The encoded protein is CASSPGTTNNEQFF. The variable domain in full, completed from reference TRBV5-1 and TRBJ2-1, reads KAGVTQTPRYLIKTRGQQVTLSCSPISGHRSVSWYQQTPGQGLQFLFEYFSETQRNKGNFPGRFSGRQFSNSRSEMNVSTLELGDSALYLCASSPGTTNNEQFFGPGTRLTVL.

This chain connects TRBV19 to TRBJ1-4; no definite D call. Germline CDR1 reads LNHDA; CDR2 reads SQIVND (reference sequence). The CDR3 contains 14 residues. V lost 3 bases and J lost 8, with 13 bases in between. CDR3 region: CASSILRGEEKLFF. The CDR3 nucleotides read TGTGCCAGTAGTATTTTGCGCGGGGAGGAAAAACTGTTTTTT. Combining the CDR3 with reference TRBV19 and TRBJ1-4 gives the whole variable domain DGGITQSPKYLFRKEGQNVTLSCEQNLNHDAMYWYRQDPGQGLRLIYYSQIVNDFQKGDIAEGYSVSREKKESFPLTVTSAQKNPTAFYLCASSILRGEEKLFFGSGTQLSVL.

The chain links TRBV7-2 to TRBJ1-2; tentatively, D is TRBD1 (6 bases). The CDR3 runs 14 residues. Trimming stripped 3 bases from V and 5 bases from J, with 13 bases between. The V gene's germline CDR1 is SGHTA and CDR2 FQGNSA. CDR3 DNA sequence: TGTGCCAGCAGCTTCGGACAGAGAATATATGGCTACACCTTC. It specifies CASSFGQRIYGYTF.

The chain combines TRBV10-3 with TRBJ1-1, with D unclear. CDR1 is ENHRY, CDR2 SYGVKD, per germline. V dropped 3 bases and J dropped 0 bases, with 14 bases sitting between them. The CDR3 is 16 residues long. This CDR3 is CAISDSGRGMNTEAFF. CDR3 nucleotide sequence: TGTGCCATCAGTGATTCCGGGAGAGGAATGAACACTGAAGCTTTCTTT.

This clone has just a few counts. The chain couples TRBV6-5 to TRBJ2-2; 7 nucleotides line up with TRBD1. This CDR3 region has 13 residues. Germline V gene lookup returns CDR1 MNHEY and CDR2 SVGAGI. V lost 10 bases and J lost 0; bases outside the gene matches: 2. The CDR3 reads CATDRANTGELFF. CDR3 bases: TGTGCCACCGACAGGGCGAACACCGGGGAGCTGTTTTTT.